Listed here are 27 T cell receptor beta chains from one sample, sequenced in a study of blood T cell repertoires in COVID-19. Assay used: immunoSEQ multiplex PCR; TCRdb lists only in-frame clones, some missing. The sample shows 200,000 to 250,000 clones, about 87% of them seen only once. Sequencing was performed on PBMCs or T cells enriched from blood (not recorded which). All receptors come from a woman aged 25 to 39 who had recovered from COVID-19.

This clone was picked up a small number of times. The J gene is TRBJ1-2, the V gene TRBV5-6, with 9 positions matching TRBD1. Germline CDR1 reads SGHDT; CDR2 reads YYEEEE. This CDR3 spans 14 amino acids. V lost 5 bases, J lost 7 bases, and 9 bases stayed unmatched. DNA of the CDR3: TGTGCCAGCAGGGGGAACACAGGGGGCGTTGGCTACACCTTC. It specifies CASRGNTGGVGYTF.

The sample holds one count of this clone. V and J are TRBV29-1 and TRBJ1-3; D remains unclear. Per germline, CDR1 SQVTM and CDR2 ANQGSEA. The CDR3 is 11 residues long. The germline V and J ends were trimmed by 4 bases and 4 bases, with 5 bases remaining between them. The CDR3 protein is CSVGGGNTIYF. The DNA for the CDR3 is TGCAGCGTTGGAGGGGGAAACACCATATATTTT.

The chain carries TRBV11-2 and TRBJ1-2, with 7 bases fitting TRBD1. This CDR3 has 15 residues. The J segment lost 1 base and the V segment lost 4 bases, leaving 6 bases of the junction unmatched. Germline V lookup: CDR1 SGHAT, CDR2 FQNNGV. The CDR3 here is CASSSRDRDNYGYTF. CDR3 coding DNA: TGTGCCAGCAGCTCCCGCGACAGGGATAACTATGGCTACACCTTC. Using reference TRBV11-2 and TRBJ1-2 for the parts outside the CDR3, the full variable domain is EAGVAQSPRYKIIEKRQSVAFWCNPISGHATLYWYQQILGQGPKLLIQFQNNGVVDDSQLPKDRFSAERLKGVDSTLKIQPAKLEDSAVYLCASSSRDRDNYGYTFGSGTRLTVV.

In this sample, this clone turned up many times. The chain is built from TRBV9 and TRBJ1-5; D is perhaps TRBD1 (5 bases). Trimming took off 4 bases at V and 5 bases at J, with 13 bases between the two ends. The V gene's germline CDR1 is SGDLS and CDR2 YYNGEE. The CDR3 has 14 residues. The DNA of the CDR3 is TGTGCCAGCAGCCCGGACGGGGGGTATCAGCCCCAGCATTTT. It is translated as CASSPDGGYQPQHF.

Only a few counts were recorded for this clone. V usage is TRBV2 and J usage is TRBJ2-2; 8 bases fit TRBD1. The CDR3 loop spans 14 amino acids. V lost 7 bases, J lost 1 base, and 2 bases stayed unmatched. Germline V gene sequence: CDR1 SNHLY, CDR2 FYNNEI. CDR3 DNA sequence: TGTGCCAGCACGACAGGGGTGAACACCGGGGAGCTGTTTTTT. Translation gives CASTTGVNTGELFF.

CDR3 sequence: CASSPVGQGAYEQYF. CDR3 DNA sequence: TGTGCCAGCTCACCAGTGGGGCAGGGGGCCTACGAGCAGTACTTC. The chain employs TRBV18 and TRBJ2-7, with 7 bases fitting TRBD1. The V and J ends lost 2 bases and 2 bases, in that order; junction bases with no gene match: 6. Germline V gene data show CDR1 as KGHSH and CDR2 as LQKENI. The CDR3 runs to 15 residues.

The chain uses TRBV7-9 and TRBJ2-3; 9 nucleotides match TRBD2. The germline CDR1 and CDR2 sequences are SEHNR and FQNEAQ (reference sequence). The CDR3 length is 19 residues. V shed 7 bases and J 0 bases; nucleotides not matched to a gene: 17. In DNA form, the CDR3 reads TGTGCCAGCACCCGAGGATGGGAGCGGGGGGCGAACAGCACAGATACGCAGTATTTT. Protein sequence: CASTRGWERGANSTDTQYF.

The chain is built from TRBV5-1 and TRBJ1-6, with 9 positions matching TRBD1. Germline-derived CDR1 and CDR2 are SGHRS and YFSETQ. J gave up 8 bases and V 0 bases, and 3 bases lay outside the gene matches. The CDR3 extends over 15 amino acids. The CDR3 sequence is CASSLGTGDHSPLHF. The DNA of the CDR3 is TGCGCCAGCAGCTTGGGGACAGGGGATCATTCACCCCTCCACTTT. The full variable domain, completed using reference TRBV5-1 and TRBJ1-6, is KAGVTQTPRYLIKTRGQQVTLSCSPISGHRSVSWYQQTPGQGLQFLFEYFSETQRNKGNFPGRFSGRQFSNSRSEMNVSTLELGDSALYLCASSLGTGDHSPLHFGNGTRLTVT.

This sequence joins TRBV5-1 and TRBJ2-6; D possibly corresponds to TRBD1 (6 bases). Germline values: CDR1 SGHRS, CDR2 YFSETQ. The V end lost 3 bases, the J end lost 1 base, and 20 bases lay between the germline ends. CDR3 length: 19 amino acids. CDR3 amino acids: CASSSRVDRSFSGANVLTF. The DNA of the CDR3 is TGCGCCAGCAGCTCTAGGGTTGACAGGTCCTTTTCTGGGGCCAACGTCCTGACTTTC.

The chain has TRBV11-3 and TRBJ2-1, with D possibly being TRBD2 (5 bases). The V gene lost 4 bases and the J gene lost 9 bases, with 16 bases spanning the gap. The CDR3 runs 14 residues. Germline lookup yields CDR1 SGHNT and CDR2 YENEEA. CDR3 nucleotides: TGTGCCAGCAGCTCTTCCCTGGACTTCGCTGAGCAGTTCTTC. As protein: CASSSSLDFAEQFF.

The chain is built from TRBV5-8 and TRBJ1-5; D remains unclear. The germline V gene has CDR1 SGHTS and CDR2 YDEGEE. The CDR3 has 15 amino acids. Deletions cut 0 bases from V and 6 bases from J, with 13 bases between. DNA for the CDR3: TGTGCCAGCAGCTTGGTGCTAGGAAACGGTCAGCCCCAGCATTTT. Protein: CASSLVLGNGQPQHF.

The genes are TRBV6-5 and TRBJ1-4; 7 nucleotides agree with TRBD1. Germline CDR1 is MNHEY and CDR2 is SVGAGI. The CDR3 contains 14 residues. J was trimmed by 6 bases and V by 2 bases; bases with no gene match: 3. CDR3 in amino acids: CASSYGTAYEKLFF. CDR3 DNA: TGTGCCAGCAGTTACGGGACAGCTTATGAAAAACTGTTTTTT.

The rearrangement uses TRBV9 and TRBJ2-3, with 7 bases identical to TRBD1. The length of the CDR3 is 16 residues. Trimming took 0 bases from V and 5 from J; bases not matched to a gene: 9. Germline CDR1 SGDLS, CDR2 YYNGEE. The CDR3 bases are TGTGCCAGCAGCGTAGGTGCCACAGGGGTTGGAGATACGCAGTATTTT. Its translation is CASSVGATGVGDTQYF.

This chain joins TRBV6-5 and TRBJ1-1; 8 bases are a match to TRBD1. The CDR3 totals 13 residues. Germline CDR1 is MNHEY and CDR2 is SVGAGI. J lost 4 bases, V lost 6 bases, and 4 bases had no gene match. The CDR3 sequence is CASSTTGVTEAFF. The DNA of the CDR3 is TGTGCCAGCAGCACGACAGGGGTCACTGAAGCTTTCTTT.

This sequence joins TRBV6-5 and TRBJ1-5; D perhaps matches TRBD1 (6 bases). V shed 4 bases and J shed 3 bases, with 16 bases lying between them. Germline V gene data show CDR1 as MNHEY and CDR2 as SVGAGI. The CDR3 is 16 residues long. The CDR3 protein is CASSSGGWGLNQPQHF. The CDR3 DNA reads TGTGCCAGCAGTTCAGGTGGGTGGGGGCTCAATCAGCCCCAGCATTTT.

V usage is TRBV7-2 and J usage is TRBJ2-2; D remains ambiguous. Germline V gene data show CDR1 as SGHTA and CDR2 as FQGNSA. This CDR3 spans 13 amino acids. Trimming took 5 bases from V and 2 from J, leaving 6 bases between them. The chain's CDR3 is CASSPLNTGELFF. In DNA, the CDR3 is TGTGCCAGCAGCCCGCTAAACACCGGGGAGCTGTTTTTT.

J is TRBJ2-2 and V is TRBV4-1; 8 bases map to TRBD1. Trimming removed 4 bases from V and 6 bases from J; junction bases left unmatched: 10. CDR3 length equals 16 residues. The germline gives CDR1 MGHRA, CDR2 YSYEKL. The CDR3 nucleotides read TGCGCCAGCAGCCCGGAGCAGGGGGCGGTGGCCGGGGAGCTGTTTTTT. It yields the protein CASSPEQGAVAGELFF.

J is TRBJ1-6 and V is TRBV4-1; D is possibly TRBD1 (5 bases). CDR3 length: 16 residues. V was pared by 4 bases and J by 8 bases, with 18 bases between. CDR1 MGHRA and CDR2 YSYEKL come from the germline V gene. The DNA of the CDR3 is TGCGCCAGCAGCCCTAGAGGAACGGGGGAGTATTCACCCCTCCACTTT. Translation: CASSPRGTGEYSPLHF.

This chain links TRBV11-2 with TRBJ1-1; 7 nucleotides align to TRBD1. CDR1 and CDR2 from the germline V gene are SGHAT and FQNNGV. Trimming at V came to 1 base and at J to 5 bases, leaving 1 base not matched to a gene. This CDR3 spans 13 amino acids. The CDR3 loop is CASSLGGQTEAFF. CDR3 sequence (DNA): TGTGCCAGCAGCTTAGGGGGACAGACTGAAGCTTTCTTT.

The CDR3 nucleotides read TGTGCCATCAGCCCAGACAGGGGTACGGGTAATGAGCAGTTCTTC. Translated: CAISPDRGTGNEQFF. The chain links TRBV10-3 to TRBJ2-1; 8 bases are a match to TRBD1. The CDR3 contains 15 residues. The germline gives CDR1 ENHRY, CDR2 SYGVKD. V lost 6 bases and J lost 7; bases outside the gene matches: 11.

The chain links TRBV7-9 to TRBJ1-1, with 8 positions matching TRBD1. This CDR3 comprises 16 residues. Germline lookup yields CDR1 SEHNR and CDR2 FQNEAQ (reference sequence). V lost 4 bases, J lost 2 bases, and 9 bases stayed unmatched. CDR3 sequence: CASSSRGREVNTEAFF. The CDR3 region has the DNA TGTGCCAGCAGCTCCAGGGGGCGAGAGGTAAACACTGAAGCTTTCTTT.

This chain uses TRBV13 with TRBJ1-1; D is unresolved. This CDR3 has 13 amino acids. The germline V gene has CDR1 PRHDT and CDR2 FYEKMQ (reference sequence). Trimming took 4 bases from V and 11 from J, leaving 17 bases between them. The CDR3 DNA sequence: TGTGCCAGCAGCTCCCTTGGAGGCCCCGGGGCTTTCTTT. The encoded protein is CASSSLGGPGAFF.

This rearrangement joins TRBV4-2 to TRBJ1-1; 9 bases line up with TRBD1. Per germline, CDR1 LGHNA and CDR2 YNFKEQ. The CDR3 contains 15 residues. V gave up 1 base and J gave up 3 bases; unmatched junction bases: 3. The DNA of the CDR3 is TGTGCCAGCAGCCAAGCGACAGGGGGGGACACTGAAGCTTTCTTT. Protein sequence: CASSQATGGDTEAFF.

The CDR3 loop is CASSLPRDTYEQYF. For the CDR3, the DNA is TGTGCCAGCAGCCTTCCCCGGGACACCTACGAGCAGTACTTC. The chain combines TRBV7-9 with TRBJ2-7; D may be TRBD1 (6 bases). V shed 5 bases and J shed 2 bases, with 13 bases lying between them. From germline, CDR1 is SEHNR and CDR2 FQNEAQ (reference sequence). This CDR3 has 14 residues.

The chain links TRBV4-3 to TRBJ2-2; TRBD1 matches 10 bases. The trim removed 4 bases at V and 5 bases at J, leaving 4 bases unmatched. This CDR3 comprises 15 residues. Germline-derived CDR1 and CDR2 are LGHNA and YSLEER. The CDR3 sequence is CASSPWTGGTGELFF. For the CDR3, the DNA is TGCGCCAGCAGCCCCTGGACAGGGGGTACCGGGGAGCTGTTTTTT.

V and J are TRBV7-9 and TRBJ1-1, with D unclear. CDR1 and CDR2 (germline): SEHNR, FQNEAQ (reference sequence). This CDR3 is 14 amino acids long. The V end was cut by 5 bases, the J end by 0 bases, with 10 bases between. Here the CDR3 DNA reads TGTGCCAGCAGCGGTGTGGGCCTGAACACTGAAGCTTTCTTT. It codes for CASSGVGLNTEAFF.

The V call is TRBV4-3, the J call TRBJ1-5; weak D call: TRBD1 (6 bases). Trimming took off 0 bases at V and 4 bases at J, with 10 bases between the two ends. This CDR3 has 15 residues. CDR1 and CDR2 (germline): LGHNA, YSLEER. The CDR3 sequence is CASSQDDRSNQPQHF. The CDR3 coding sequence is TGCGCCAGCAGCCAAGATGACAGGTCAAATCAGCCCCAGCATTTT.